Sequencing of this T cell receptor beta chain was carried out in a study of CD8+ T cells in alopecia areata. Study-wide background: Tofacitinib exposure lasted 6 to 18 months, followed by 6 months off drug. The investigators scored severity in treated patients by the percentage of affected scalp area.

It was cDNA, reverse transcribed from extracted RNA, that served as the sequencing template. The table came from immunoSEQ multiplex PCR; TCRdb's copy has only in-frame clones and leaves some out. In the table there are tens of thousands of clones, approximately 28% of which are singletons. This clone was recorded at least ten times. The CDR3 extends over 11 amino acids. Germline V lookup: CDR1 MNHEY, CDR2 SMNVEV (reference sequence). V lost 7 bases and J 12 bases, leaving 16 bases between the germline ends. Treatment defined: oral pan-JAK inhibitor, 5-10 mg twice daily. Sequencing used CD8+ T cells sorted from blood, obtained at week 4, from a patient treated with tofacitinib. The receptor was isolated from a human donor with alopecia areata. J is TRBJ2-7 and V is TRBV27; a possible D gene is TRBD2 (6 bases). As DNA, the CDR3 is TGTGCCAGCACCGACCGACTAGATACGTACTTC. Translating it yields CASTDRLDTYF.